This record concerns one TCR beta chain sequence. The entry originates in a study of blood T cell repertoires in COVID-19. The repertoire was sequenced with immunoSEQ multiplex PCR; TCRdb's copy has only in-frame clones and lacks some. Among around 240,000 clones listed, about 88% were seen once. The source material was peripheral blood. This clonotype was sampled from a middle-aged man with acute or convalescent COVID-19.

CDR3 in amino acids: CASSSSGLAVTYEQYF. DNA of the CDR3: TGTGCCAGCAGCTCATCAGGACTAGCGGTGACCTACGAGCAGTACTTC. The rearrangement joins TRBV13 to TRBJ2-7; 10 bases match TRBD2. V was clipped by 4 bases and J by 2 bases; unmatched bases: 8. Germline V CDR1 and CDR2: PRHDT, FYEKMQ (reference sequence). The CDR3 extends over 16 amino acids.